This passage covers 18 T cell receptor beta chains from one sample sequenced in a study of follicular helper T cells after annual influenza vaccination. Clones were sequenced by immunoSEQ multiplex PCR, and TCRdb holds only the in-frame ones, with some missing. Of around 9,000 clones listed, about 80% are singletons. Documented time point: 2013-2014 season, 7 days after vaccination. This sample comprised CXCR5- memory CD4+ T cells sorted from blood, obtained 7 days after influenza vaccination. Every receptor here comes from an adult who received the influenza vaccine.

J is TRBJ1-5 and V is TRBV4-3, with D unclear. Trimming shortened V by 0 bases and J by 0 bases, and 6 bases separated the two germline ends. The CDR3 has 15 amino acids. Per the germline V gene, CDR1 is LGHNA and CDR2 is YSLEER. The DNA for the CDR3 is TGCGCCAGCAGCCAAGATCTTTATAGCAATCAGCCCCAGCATTTT. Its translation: CASSQDLYSNQPQHF.

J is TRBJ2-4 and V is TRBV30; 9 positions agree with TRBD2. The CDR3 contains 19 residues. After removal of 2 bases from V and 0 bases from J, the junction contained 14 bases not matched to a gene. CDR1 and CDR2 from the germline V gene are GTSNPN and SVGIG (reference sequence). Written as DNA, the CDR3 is TGTGCCTGGAGTCCCCTAGCGGGAACGGGAGGACTAGCCAAAAACATTCAGTACTTC. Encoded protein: CAWSPLAGTGGLAKNIQYF. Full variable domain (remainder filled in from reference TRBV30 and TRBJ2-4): SQTIHQWPATLVQPVGSPLSLECTVEGTSNPNLYWYRQAAGRGLQLLFYSVGIGQISSEVPQNLSASRPQDRQFILSSKKLLLSDSGFYLCAWSPLAGTGGLAKNIQYFGAGTRLSVL.

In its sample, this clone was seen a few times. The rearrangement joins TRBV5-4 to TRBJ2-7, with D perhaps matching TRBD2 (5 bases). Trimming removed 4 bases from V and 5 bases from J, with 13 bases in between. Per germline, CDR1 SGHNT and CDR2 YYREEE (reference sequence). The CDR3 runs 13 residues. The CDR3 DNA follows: TGTGCCAGCAGCGTGAGGGTACGGGACGAGCAGTACTTC. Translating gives CASSVRVRDEQYF.

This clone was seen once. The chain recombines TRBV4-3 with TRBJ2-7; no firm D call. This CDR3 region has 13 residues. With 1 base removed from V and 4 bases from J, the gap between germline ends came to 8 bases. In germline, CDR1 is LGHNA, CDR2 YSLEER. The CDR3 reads CASSQAPRYEQYF. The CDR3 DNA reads TGCGCCAGCAGCCAAGCCCCCCGGTACGAGCAGTACTTC.

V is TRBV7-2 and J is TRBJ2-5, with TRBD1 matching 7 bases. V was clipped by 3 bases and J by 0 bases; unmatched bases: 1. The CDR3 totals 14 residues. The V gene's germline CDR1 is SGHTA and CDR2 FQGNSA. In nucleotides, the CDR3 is TGTGCCAGCAGCTTTGACAGGGACCAAGAGACCCAGTACTTC. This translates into CASSFDRDQETQYF.

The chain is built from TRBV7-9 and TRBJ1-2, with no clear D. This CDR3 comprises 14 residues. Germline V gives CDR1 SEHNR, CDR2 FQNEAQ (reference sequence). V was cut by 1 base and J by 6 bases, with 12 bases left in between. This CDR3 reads CASSLGGLQNGYTF. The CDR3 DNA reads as TGTGCCAGCAGCTTAGGAGGGCTTCAAAATGGCTACACCTTC.

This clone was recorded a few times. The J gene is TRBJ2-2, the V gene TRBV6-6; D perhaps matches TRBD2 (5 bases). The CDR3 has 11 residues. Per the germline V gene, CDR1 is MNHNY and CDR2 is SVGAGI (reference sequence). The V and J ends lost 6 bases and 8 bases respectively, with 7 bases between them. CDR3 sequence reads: CASSRGGELFF. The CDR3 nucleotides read TGTGCCAGCAGCCGGGGAGGGGAGCTGTTTTTT.

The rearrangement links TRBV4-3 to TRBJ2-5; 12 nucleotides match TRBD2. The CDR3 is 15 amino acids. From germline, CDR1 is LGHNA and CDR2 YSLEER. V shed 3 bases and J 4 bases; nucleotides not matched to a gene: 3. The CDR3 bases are TGCGCCAGCAGCCAGACTAGCGGGAGTGGAGAGACCCAGTACTTC. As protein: CASSQTSGSGETQYF.

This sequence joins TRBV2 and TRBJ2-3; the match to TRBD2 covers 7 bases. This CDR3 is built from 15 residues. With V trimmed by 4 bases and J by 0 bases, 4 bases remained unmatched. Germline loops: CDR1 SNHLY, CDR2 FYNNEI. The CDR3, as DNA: TGTGCCAGCAGTGGGAGCGGGACTAGCACAGATACGCAGTATTTT. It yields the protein CASSGSGTSTDTQYF. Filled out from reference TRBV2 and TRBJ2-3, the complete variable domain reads EPEVTQTPSHQVTQMGQEVILRCVPISNHLYFYWYRQILGQKVEFLVSFYNNEISEKSEIFDDQFSVERPDGSNFTLKIRSTKLEDSAMYFCASSGSGTSTDTQYFGPGTRLTVL.

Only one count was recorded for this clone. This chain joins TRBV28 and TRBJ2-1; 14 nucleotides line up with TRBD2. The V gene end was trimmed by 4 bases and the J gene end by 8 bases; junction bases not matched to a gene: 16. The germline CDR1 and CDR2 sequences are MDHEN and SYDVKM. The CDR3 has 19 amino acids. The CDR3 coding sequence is TGTGCCAGCAGTTCCCTCCCCCCCGGGACTAGCGGGAGTGGGTATGAGCAGTTCTTC. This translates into CASSSLPPGTSGSGYEQFF.

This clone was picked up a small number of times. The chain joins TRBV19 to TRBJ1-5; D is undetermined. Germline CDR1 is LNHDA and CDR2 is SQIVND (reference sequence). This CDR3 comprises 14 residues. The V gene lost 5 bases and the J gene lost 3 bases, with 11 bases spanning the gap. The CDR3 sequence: CASSFSNVNQPQHF. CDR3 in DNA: TGTGCCAGTAGTTTCTCCAATGTCAATCAGCCCCAGCATTTT.

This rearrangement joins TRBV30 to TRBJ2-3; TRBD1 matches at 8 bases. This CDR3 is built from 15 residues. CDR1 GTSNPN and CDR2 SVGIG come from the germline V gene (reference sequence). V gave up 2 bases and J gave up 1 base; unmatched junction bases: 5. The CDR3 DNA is TGTGCCTGGAGTTATCCGGGACAGGGCACAGATACGCAGTATTTT. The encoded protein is CAWSYPGQGTDTQYF.

The CDR3 spells CASSPTPGTGIEQYF. In DNA, the CDR3 is TGTGCCAGCAGTCCCACCCCCGGGACAGGGATCGAGCAGTACTTC. The chain employs TRBV27 and TRBJ2-7; 9 bases agree with TRBD1. Germline trimming cut 5 bases from V and 6 bases from J; bases unmatched to any gene: 11. The CDR3 sequence is 15 residues long. The V gene's germline CDR1 is MNHEY and CDR2 SMNVEV (reference sequence).

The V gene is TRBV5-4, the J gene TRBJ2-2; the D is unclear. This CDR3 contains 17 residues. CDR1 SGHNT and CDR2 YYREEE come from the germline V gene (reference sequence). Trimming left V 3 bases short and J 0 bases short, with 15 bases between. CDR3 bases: TGTGCCAGCAGCTGGGGAATAGCTGACGCGAACACCGGGGAGCTGTTTTTT. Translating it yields CASSWGIADANTGELFF.

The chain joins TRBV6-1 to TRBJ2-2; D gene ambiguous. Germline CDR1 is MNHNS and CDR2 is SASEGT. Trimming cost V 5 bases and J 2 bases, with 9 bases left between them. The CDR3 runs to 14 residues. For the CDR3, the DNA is TGTGCCAGCAGTCCGAACAGAAACACCGGGGAGCTGTTTTTT. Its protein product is CASSPNRNTGELFF.

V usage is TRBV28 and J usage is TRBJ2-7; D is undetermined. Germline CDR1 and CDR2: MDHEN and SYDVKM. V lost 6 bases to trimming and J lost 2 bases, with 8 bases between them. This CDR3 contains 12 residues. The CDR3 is CASSPRPYEQYF. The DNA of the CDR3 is TGTGCCAGCAGCCCGAGGCCCTACGAGCAGTACTTC.

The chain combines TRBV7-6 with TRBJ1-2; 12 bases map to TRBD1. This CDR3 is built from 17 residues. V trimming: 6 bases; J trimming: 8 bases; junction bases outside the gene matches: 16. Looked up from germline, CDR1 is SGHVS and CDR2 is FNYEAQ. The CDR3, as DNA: TGTGCCAGCAGTTCGGGACAGGGGGCGTCTTCACTTTGGGGCTACACCTTC. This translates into CASSSGQGASSLWGYTF.

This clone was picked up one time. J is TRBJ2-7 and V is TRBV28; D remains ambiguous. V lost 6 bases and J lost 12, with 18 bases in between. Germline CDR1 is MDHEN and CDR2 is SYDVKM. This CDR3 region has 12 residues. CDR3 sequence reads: CASSAFPSVLYF. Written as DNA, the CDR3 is TGTGCCAGCAGCGCCTTTCCCAGCGTCCTGTACTTC.